This T cell receptor (beta chain) derives from a study of CD4 T cell repertoires in COVID-19. Study details: After 10 days of IL-2 expansion, CFSE-low cells were relabeled and restimulated with other coronavirus spikes. Overall study findings and caveats: In SARS-CoV and/or HKU1 spike cultures, between roughly 6 and 25% of SARS-CoV-2 clonotypes reappeared. Several top expanded SARS-CoV-2-reactive clonotypes were shared by two or three memory subsets.

The data were produced by immunoSEQ multiplex PCR, yet TCRdb's version contains in-frame clones alone and is incomplete. The data contain tens of thousands of clones, more than 75% of them singletons. Concerning this clone: Its antigen is still unknown.

These memory T cells were uncultured and sequenced directly after ex vivo isolation. This CDR3 comprises 13 residues. Trimming took off 3 bases at V and 8 bases at J, with 9 bases between the two ends. Germline loops: CDR1 SGHRS, CDR2 YFSETQ. The sequencing here drew on central memory CD4+ T cells from blood, taken before the COVID-19 pandemic. The chain joins TRBV5-1 to TRBJ1-6; possible D gene TRBD1, 5 bases. This sequence was found in a human donor who had COVID-19. CDR3 loop: CASSWGGDSPLHF. CDR3 nucleotide sequence: TGCGCCAGCAGCTGGGGCGGGGATTCACCCCTCCACTTT.